This record covers a single TCR beta chain. The method was immunoSEQ multiplex PCR; TCRdb's version includes in-frame clones alone and lacks a portion of them. The sample includes about 160,000 clones, 75% to 90% of them seen just once. The sample belongs to a study of cytomegalovirus exposure and HLA in healthy donors. Trimming removed 5 bases at V and 6 bases at J, with 16 bases between. CDR3 length: 14 amino acids. CDR1 is SGHTA and CDR2 is FQGNSA in the germline V gene. The material sequenced was PBMCs. The rearrangement uses TRBV7-2 and TRBJ1-1; possibly TRBD1 for D (5 bases). The TCR was taken from a young woman in good health and CMV-seronegative. CDR3 nucleotides: TGTGCCAGCAGCAGAAGCAGGGTGATCGCTGAAGCTTTCTTT. Protein sequence: CASSRSRVIAEAFF.